This TCR beta chain was captured by sequencing in a study of blood T cell repertoires in COVID-19. Profiled with immunoSEQ multiplex PCR; TCRdb holds only in-frame clones, not every one. Seen here are about 240,000 clones, about 90% observed once, and the top ten hold roughly 7.8%. The CDR3 extends over 16 amino acids. Looked up from germline, CDR1 is SGHNT and CDR2 is YYREEE (reference sequence). V shed 4 bases and J 0 bases; nucleotides not matched to a gene: 5. J is TRBJ2-2 and V is TRBV5-4, with TRBD1 identical over 8 bases. This TCR derives from a man aged 60 to 75 who had recovered from COVID-19. The sample taken for sequencing was peripheral blood. As DNA, the CDR3 is TGTGCCAGCAGCAAGTCAGGGGGCGCGAACACCGGGGAGCTGTTTTTT. Its protein product is CASSKSGGANTGELFF.